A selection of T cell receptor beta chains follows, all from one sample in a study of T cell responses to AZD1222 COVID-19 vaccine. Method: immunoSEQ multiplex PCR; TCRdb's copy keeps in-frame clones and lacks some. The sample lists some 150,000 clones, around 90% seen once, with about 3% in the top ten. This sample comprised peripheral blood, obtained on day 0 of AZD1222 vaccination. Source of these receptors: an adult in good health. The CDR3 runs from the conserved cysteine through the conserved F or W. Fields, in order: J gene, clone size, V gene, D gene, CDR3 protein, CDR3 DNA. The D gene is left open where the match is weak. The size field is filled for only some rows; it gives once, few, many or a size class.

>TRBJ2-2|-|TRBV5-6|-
CASSWMDRFTGELFF
TGTGCCAGCAGCTGGATGGACAGATTCACCGGGGAGCTGTTTTTT
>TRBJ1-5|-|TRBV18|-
CASSPLGVGIQPQHF
TGTGCCAGCTCACCACTTGGAGTTGGCATTCAGCCCCAGCATTTT
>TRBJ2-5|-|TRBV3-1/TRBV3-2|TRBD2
CASSQLAGQETQYF
TGTGCCAGCAGCCAATTAGCGGGTCAAGAGACCCAGTACTTC
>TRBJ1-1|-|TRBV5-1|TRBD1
CASSWGDRDSEAFF
TGCGCCAGCAGCTGGGGGGACAGGGACAGTGAAGCTTTCTTT
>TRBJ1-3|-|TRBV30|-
CAHDSGNTIYF
TGTGCCCATGACTCTGGAAACACCATATATTTT
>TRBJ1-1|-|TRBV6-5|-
CASNPNLGFF
TGTGCCAGCAATCCCAACTTAGGGTTCTTT
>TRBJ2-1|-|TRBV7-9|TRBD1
CASSWQGDMNEQFF
TGTGCCAGCAGCTGGCAGGGGGACATGAATGAGCAGTTCTTC
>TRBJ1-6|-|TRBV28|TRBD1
CASNTDRGYNSPLHF
TGTGCCAGCAATACTGACAGGGGCTATAATTCACCCCTCCACTTT
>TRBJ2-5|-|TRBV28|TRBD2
CASSLAGGQETQYF
TGTGCCAGCAGTCTAGCGGGGGGACAAGAGACCCAGTACTTC
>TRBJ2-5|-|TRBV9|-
CASSVRGEVETQYF
TGTGCCAGCAGCGTTAGGGGGGAGGTAGAGACCCAGTACTTC
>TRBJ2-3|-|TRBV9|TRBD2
CASSVGLAGVSDTQYF
TGTGCCAGCAGCGTAGGGCTAGCGGGAGTCTCAGATACGCAGTATTTT
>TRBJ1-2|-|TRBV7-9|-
CASTLQRAGLDYGYTF
TGTGCCAGCACCCTCCAACGGGCCGGCTTGGACTATGGCTACACCTTC
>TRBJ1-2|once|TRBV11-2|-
CASSPFLAGEMGYGYTF
TGTGCCAGCAGCCCCTTTCTTGCTGGGGAGATGGGCTATGGCTACACCTTC
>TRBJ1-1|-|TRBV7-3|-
CASSAPGGDITEAFF
TGTGCCAGCAGCGCCCCCGGGGGGGATATCACTGAAGCTTTCTTT
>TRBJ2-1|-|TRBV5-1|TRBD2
CASSFRVAGAYEQFF
TGCGCCAGCAGCTTTAGGGTAGCGGGAGCTTATGAGCAGTTCTTC
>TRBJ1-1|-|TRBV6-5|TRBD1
CASSYSLGGLYTEAFF
TGTGCCAGCAGTTACTCATTAGGGGGCTTGTACACTGAAGCTTTCTTT
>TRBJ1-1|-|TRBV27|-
CASSPGGARWDTEAFF
TGTGCCAGCAGCCCGGGAGGGGCACGATGGGATACTGAAGCTTTCTTT
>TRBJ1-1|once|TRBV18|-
CASSPPSIGLNTEAFF
TGTGCCAGCTCACCACCTTCGATAGGATTGAACACTGAAGCTTTCTTT
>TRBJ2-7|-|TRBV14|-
CASSQAPRLGSSYEQYF
TGTGCCAGCAGCCAAGCCCCCAGACTGGGGAGCTCCTACGAGCAGTACTTC
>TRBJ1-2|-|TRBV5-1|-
CASSINPDYGYTF
TGCGCCAGCAGCATCAATCCGGACTATGGCTACACCTTC
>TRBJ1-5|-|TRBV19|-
CASIPTGLLQPQHF
TGTGCCAGTATCCCAACAGGGCTTCTTCAGCCCCAGCATTTT
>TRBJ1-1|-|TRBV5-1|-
CASSPSAGARDTEAFF
TGCGCCAGCAGCCCTTCAGCGGGGGCCCGGGACACTGAAGCTTTCTTT
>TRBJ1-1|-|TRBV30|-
CARTNGQLEAFF
TGTGCCCGAACAAATGGACAGCTTGAAGCTTTCTTT
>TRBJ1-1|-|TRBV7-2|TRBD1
CASSWGQDTEAFF
TGTGCCAGCAGCTGGGGACAGGACACTGAAGCTTTCTTT
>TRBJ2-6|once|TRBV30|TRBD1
CAWSVLTGGTGANVLTF
TGTGCCTGGAGTGTATTGACAGGGGGCACTGGGGCCAACGTCCTGACTTTC
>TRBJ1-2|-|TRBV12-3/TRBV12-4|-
CASSSLGPYGYTF
TGTGCCAGCAGTTCATTGGGGCCCTATGGCTACACCTTC
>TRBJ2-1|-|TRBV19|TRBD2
CASSPLADSSYNEQFF
TGTGCCAGTAGTCCACTAGCGGACAGCTCCTACAATGAGCAGTTCTTC
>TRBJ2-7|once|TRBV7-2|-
CASSSRTSGYEQYF
TGTGCCAGCAGCTCACGCACGTCTGGTTACGAGCAGTACTTC
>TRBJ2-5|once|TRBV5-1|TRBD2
CASCLAGGRQETQYF
TGCGCCAGCTGCCTAGCGGGAGGGCGACAAGAGACCCAGTACTTC
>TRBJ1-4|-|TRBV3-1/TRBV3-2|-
CASSQVLEKLFF
TGTGCCAGCAGCCAAGTTTTGGAAAAACTGTTTTTT
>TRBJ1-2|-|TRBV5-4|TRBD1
CASSRQGSGGYTF
TGTGCCAGCAGCCGACAGGGGTCGGGTGGCTACACCTTC
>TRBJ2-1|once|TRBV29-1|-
CSATADQNNEQFF
TGCAGCGCTACTGCAGACCAGAACAATGAGCAGTTCTTC
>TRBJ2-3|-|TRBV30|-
CAWSASTDTQYF
TGTGCCTGGAGCGCAAGCACAGATACGCAGTATTTT
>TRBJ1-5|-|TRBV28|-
CASSTTSLDSKHF
TGTGCCAGCAGTACAACTAGTCTGGACTCCAAGCATTTT
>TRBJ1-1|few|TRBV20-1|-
CGARDWTEAFF
TGCGGAGCCAGGGATTGGACTGAAGCTTTCTTT
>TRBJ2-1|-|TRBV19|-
CASGNTRESNTNEQFF
TGTGCCAGCGGAAACACCAGGGAGTCTAACACCAATGAGCAGTTCTTC
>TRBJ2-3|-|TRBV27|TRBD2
CASSFSAGGTDTQYF
TGTGCCAGCAGTTTCAGCGCGGGAGGAACAGATACGCAGTATTTT
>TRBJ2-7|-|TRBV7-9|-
CASSPEPYEQYF
TGTGCCAGCAGCCCGGAGCCCTACGAGCAGTACTTC
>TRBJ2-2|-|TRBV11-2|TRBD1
CASETGTGGGTGELFF
TGTGCCAGCGAGACGGGGACAGGGGGAGGCACCGGGGAGCTGTTTTTT
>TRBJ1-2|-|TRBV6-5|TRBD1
CASSLGGSGYTF
TGTGCCAGCAGTTTAGGGGGCTCTGGCTACACCTTC
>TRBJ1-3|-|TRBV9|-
CASSVNQVGLDTIYF
TGTGCCAGCAGCGTGAATCAGGTTGGGTTAGACACCATATATTTT
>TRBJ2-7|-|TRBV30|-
CAWRVGTAYEQYF
TGTGCCTGGAGGGTTGGTACCGCCTACGAGCAGTACTTC
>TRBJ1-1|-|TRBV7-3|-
CASSLGGATEAFF
TGTGCCAGCAGCTTAGGGGGAGCCACTGAAGCTTTCTTT
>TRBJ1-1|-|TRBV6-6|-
CASSRNGGDGNTEAFF
TGTGCCAGCAGTCGAAACGGGGGGGACGGGAACACTGAAGCTTTCTTT
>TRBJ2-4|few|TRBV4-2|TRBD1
CASSQGQGVQNIQYF
TGTGCCAGCAGCCAGGGACAGGGGGTTCAAAACATTCAGTACTTC
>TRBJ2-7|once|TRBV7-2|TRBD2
CASSVPPGGPDEQYF
TGTGCCAGCAGCGTCCCCCCGGGAGGGCCTGACGAGCAGTACTTC
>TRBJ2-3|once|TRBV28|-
CASSQLDTDTQYF
TGTGCCAGCAGTCAATTAGACACAGATACGCAGTATTTT
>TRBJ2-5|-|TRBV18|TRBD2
CASSPMDSGRFQETQYF
TGTGCCAGCTCACCGATGGATAGCGGGAGGTTCCAAGAGACCCAGTACTTC
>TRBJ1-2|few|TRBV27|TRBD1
CASSDQPSGQGGYTF
TGTGCCAGCTCCGACCAACCATCGGGACAGGGAGGCTACACCTTC
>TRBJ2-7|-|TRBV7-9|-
CASSQQSYEQYF
TGTGCCAGCAGCCAACAGTCATACGAGCAGTACTTC
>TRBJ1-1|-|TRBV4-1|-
CASSHEYTEAFF
TGCGCCAGCAGCCACGAGTACACTGAAGCTTTCTTT
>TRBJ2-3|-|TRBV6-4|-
CASSVGSGSTDTQYF
TGTGCCAGCAGTGTTGGTAGCGGCAGCACAGATACGCAGTATTTT
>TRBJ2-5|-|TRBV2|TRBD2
CASSEHLRGSPETQYF
TGTGCCAGCAGCGAACACCTGCGCGGGAGCCCAGAGACCCAGTACTTC